The clone carrying this T cell receptor (beta chain) was seen a few times. No antigen is known for it. This specimen belongs to a study of T cells in Graves' hyperthyroidism and ophthalmopathy. Study results and limitations: Blood also held most thyroid clonotypes expanded beyond 0.001.

Template material for amplifying TCR beta CDR3 regions consisted of RNA transcripts. An initial round of RT-PCR targeting the TCR CDR3 relied on the HTBI primer set. TCRdb ran MiXCR on the multiplex PCR reads and lists one entry per CDR3 protein. This sample has roughly 98,000 distinct CDR3 sequences; roughly 40% occur once, and the top ten carry roughly 10%. V lost 0 bases and J 1 base, leaving 15 bases between the germline ends. The germline V gene has CDR1 GTSNPN and CDR2 SVGIG (reference sequence). CDR3 length: 16 residues. The TCR sequence derives from a woman aged 25 to 45 with Graves' hyperthyroidism. The J gene is TRBJ1-1, the V gene TRBV30; the D gene is possibly TRBD1 (5 bases). Sequencing input: peripheral blood or thyroid tissue (not recorded which). CDR3 amino acids: CAWSVSPRQKNTEAFF. DNA for the CDR3: TGTGCCTGGAGTGTGAGTCCCCGACAGAAGAACACTGAAGCTTTCTTT.